These 21 T cell receptor beta chains were sequenced from one sample in a study of T cell responses to AZD1222 COVID-19 vaccine. Data came from immunoSEQ multiplex PCR; TCRdb stores just in-frame clones and leaves some out. The table lists roughly 69,000 clones, 75% to 85% of them singletons. The source was peripheral blood, collected 28 days after the second AZD1222 dose. The receptors were gathered from an adult who received the AZD1222 COVID-19 vaccine.

The chain employs TRBV20-1 and TRBJ1-2; a weak D match, TRBD1 (5 bases). Looked up from germline, CDR1 is DFQATT and CDR2 is SNEGSKA (reference sequence). The germline V and J ends were trimmed by 6 bases and 3 bases, with 8 bases remaining between them. This CDR3 spans 11 amino acids. Here the CDR3 reads CSAPGDYGYTF. CDR3 bases: TGCAGTGCCCCGGGGGACTATGGCTACACCTTC.

The chain combines TRBV10-3 with TRBJ1-5; TRBD1 is a possible D gene (6 bases). The CDR3 is made up of 13 amino acids. V dropped 10 bases and J dropped 9 bases, with 19 bases sitting between them. Germline V gene data show CDR1 as ENHRY and CDR2 as SYGVKD. The CDR3 DNA is TGTGCCACGAGGACGGACAGCACGGGGCCCCAGCATTTT. Protein sequence: CATRTDSTGPQHF.

Notes on this clone: The sample carries other DNA sequences with the same CDR3. This chain joins TRBV2 and TRBJ1-3; no definite D call. Trimming removed 1 base from V and 3 bases from J, with 1 base in between. Germline V gene lookup returns CDR1 SNHLY and CDR2 FYNNEI. There are 12 residues in the CDR3. For the CDR3, the DNA is TGTGCCAGCAGTGAAGGTGGAAACACCATATATTTT. This codes for CASSEGGNTIYF.

The chain couples TRBV19 to TRBJ1-2; 7 bases are a match to TRBD1. There are 17 residues in the CDR3. Germline V CDR1 and CDR2: LNHDA, SQIVND (reference sequence). The J segment lost 0 bases and the V segment lost 3 bases, leaving 10 bases of the junction unmatched. This CDR3 is CASSIVHRGPSNYGYTF. The DNA for the CDR3 is TGTGCCAGTAGTATCGTTCACAGGGGTCCTTCTAACTATGGCTACACCTTC.

The chain joins TRBV10-1 to TRBJ2-3; D is possibly TRBD1 or TRBD2 (6 bases each). CDR3 size: 19 residues. In germline, CDR1 is WNHNN, CDR2 SYGVQD (reference sequence). V lost 0 bases and J 4 bases, leaving 23 bases between the germline ends. Written as DNA, the CDR3 is TGCGCCAGCAGTGAGTCCGGCGCGTGGGGGGCGAAAGATTCAGATACGCAGTATTTT. Protein: CASSESGAWGAKDSDTQYF.

The chain employs TRBV14 and TRBJ1-3; possibly TRBD1 for D (6 bases). Trimming stripped 3 bases from V and 2 bases from J, with 11 bases between. CDR3 length equals 15 residues. Germline V gene lookup returns CDR1 SGHDN and CDR2 FVKESK. The CDR3 spells CASSQARGPGNTIYF. The CDR3 DNA reads as TGTGCCAGCAGCCAGGCACGGGGGCCTGGAAACACCATATATTTT.

The chain is built from TRBV27 and TRBJ2-7, with a possible D match to TRBD1 (6 bases). The length of the CDR3 is 13 residues. Between the trimmed V and J ends, which lost 5 bases and 1 base, there was a span of 9 bases. CDR1 MNHEY and CDR2 SMNVEV come from the germline V gene (reference sequence). Here the CDR3 reads CASSEDSSYEQYF. Here the CDR3 DNA reads TGTGCCAGCAGTGAGGACAGTTCCTACGAGCAGTACTTC.

This clone showed up just a few times. The J gene is TRBJ2-7, the V gene TRBV2, with TRBD1 as a possible D gene (6 bases). The germline V gene encodes CDR1 SNHLY and CDR2 FYNNEI. The V end lost 4 bases, the J end lost 5 bases, and 12 bases lay between the germline ends. This CDR3 contains 13 residues. CDR3: CASSVIRQDEQYF. In DNA form, the CDR3 reads TGTGCCAGCAGTGTAATAAGACAGGACGAGCAGTACTTC.

The genes are TRBV7-2 and TRBJ1-1, with D perhaps matching TRBD1 (6 bases). Deletions cut 4 bases from V and 3 bases from J, with 21 bases between. Germline CDR1 SGHTA, CDR2 FQGNSA. This CDR3 has 17 residues. CDR3 in DNA: TGTGCCAGCAGCTCGCCCACAAACCCACGGGGGCACACTGAAGCTTTCTTT. Translating it yields CASSSPTNPRGHTEAFF.

This clone has a handful of counts. The chain employs TRBV7-2 and TRBJ2-2; D unclear. The V end was cut by 4 bases, the J end by 1 base, with 16 bases between. Germline CDR1 is SGHTA and CDR2 is FQGNSA. This CDR3 is built from 17 residues. DNA for the CDR3: TGTGCCAGCAGCTCCAGACCAAGGACGGGGAACACCGGGGAGCTGTTTTTT. Amino acid sequence: CASSSRPRTGNTGELFF.

The chain is built from TRBV3-1 (or the pseudogene TRBV3-2) and TRBJ2-5; D unclear. The CDR3 has 13 residues. Germline V gene sequence: CDR1 LGHDT, CDR2 YNNKEL (reference sequence). Trimming cost V 2 bases and J 4 bases, with 8 bases left between them. CDR3 sequence: CASSQPLSETQYF. DNA for the CDR3: TGTGCCAGCAGCCAACCTCTTTCAGAGACCCAGTACTTC.

The chain couples TRBV5-5 to TRBJ2-1; D uncertain. This CDR3 region has 13 residues. Germline CDR1 is SGHKS and CDR2 is YYEKEE (reference sequence). Trimming cost V 1 base and J 7 bases, with 9 bases left between them. In nucleotides, the CDR3 is TGTGCCAGCAGCTTGTCATTAGTGAATGAGCAGTTCTTC. As protein: CASSLSLVNEQFF.

The chain combines TRBV19 with TRBJ1-5, with unresolved D. The CDR3 runs 17 residues. V was cut by 7 bases and J by 2 bases, with 21 bases left in between. Germline V lookup: CDR1 LNHDA, CDR2 SQIVND (reference sequence). CDR3 protein: CASNPVKPPRGNQPQHF. CDR3 DNA: TGTGCCAGTAACCCTGTCAAGCCCCCTCGCGGCAATCAGCCCCAGCATTTT.

A word on this clone: At one end, the junction sequence differs from germline, possibly due to a read error. This chain joins TRBV7-7 and TRBJ2-5, with D maybe TRBD1 (6 bases). The CDR3 has 15 residues. The germline gives CDR1 SSHAT, CDR2 FNYEAQ (reference sequence). The CDR3 is CASSLNWGPEETQYF. Written as DNA, the CDR3 is TGTGCTAGCAGCCTCAACTGGGGGCCGGAGGAGACCCAGTACTTC.

The chain recombines TRBV28 with TRBJ2-5, with 9 bases matching TRBD2. The CDR3 is made up of 14 amino acids. Losses at the gene ends were 6 bases for V and 5 bases for J; bases not matched to a gene: 7. Germline V gene sequence: CDR1 MDHEN, CDR2 SYDVKM. In DNA form, the CDR3 reads TGTGCCAGCAGAGAGCGGGGGGCGGGGGAGACCCAGTACTTC. Protein product: CASRERGAGETQYF.

The chain carries TRBV27 and TRBJ1-4; D gene ambiguous. Germline-derived CDR1 and CDR2 are MNHEY and SMNVEV (reference sequence). V was cut by 6 bases and J by 2 bases, with 10 bases left in between. The CDR3 extends over 14 amino acids. This chain's CDR3 is CASRSVGTNEKLFF. The CDR3 DNA sequence: TGTGCCAGCAGATCGGTTGGGACTAATGAAAAACTGTTTTTT.

V and J are TRBV10-3 and TRBJ1-2; D may be TRBD1 (6 bases). The CDR3 runs 13 residues. Germline CDR1 and CDR2: ENHRY and SYGVKD. Trimming stripped 8 bases from V and 5 bases from J, with 15 bases between. The CDR3 bases are TGTGCCATCGGGCGGACAGACCCTTATGGCTACACCTTC. Its translation: CAIGRTDPYGYTF.

This chain connects TRBV2 to TRBJ1-2; TRBD1 might be the D (5 bases). Looked up from germline, CDR1 is SNHLY and CDR2 is FYNNEI. V lost 9 bases, J lost 4 bases, and 18 bases lay in between. This CDR3 comprises 14 residues. The CDR3 coding sequence is TGTGCCAGTATTGTGACCCCTGGGGGCTATGGCTACACCTTC. This codes for CASIVTPGGYGYTF.

The chain combines TRBV30 with TRBJ2-3; 8 bases are a match to TRBD2. Germline CDR1 and CDR2: GTSNPN and SVGIG (reference sequence). V shed 5 bases, J shed 2 bases, and the junction held 12 bases outside the gene matches. The CDR3 consists of 16 residues. The CDR3 spells CAWGIAGTRYTDTQYF. Written as DNA, the CDR3 is TGTGCCTGGGGAATAGCGGGGACCAGATACACAGATACGCAGTATTTT.

The V call is TRBV10-2, the J call TRBJ2-1, with TRBD2 identical over 10 bases. The CDR3 loop spans 15 amino acids. After removal of 2 bases from V and 5 bases from J, the junction contained 3 bases not matched to a gene. Looked up from germline, CDR1 is WSHSY and CDR2 is SAAADI. CDR3 residues: CASSEASGGHNEQFF. The CDR3 nucleotides are TGCGCCAGCAGTGAGGCTAGCGGGGGTCACAATGAGCAGTTCTTC.

This chain links TRBV4-1 with TRBJ1-5; D gene uncertain. Trimming cost V 0 bases and J 9 bases, with 12 bases left between them. The CDR3 covers 14 residues. Germline values: CDR1 MGHRA, CDR2 YSYEKL. CDR3 residues: CASSQEKRMGPQHF. The CDR3 DNA reads TGCGCCAGCAGCCAAGAGAAAAGGATGGGGCCCCAGCATTTT.